Following are 17 T cell receptor beta chains from one sample sequenced in a study of OX40 agonist ivuxolimab in advanced cancers. Some clones are missing from TCRdb's copy, which holds only in-frame ones; the method was immunoSEQ multiplex PCR. This table has about 46,000 clones, roughly 88% appearing once. Material: CD4+ or CD8+ T cells sorted from blood, obtained in a trial of the OX40 agonist ivuxolimab. The receptors shown here come from an adult with an advanced solid tumor such as melanoma, head and neck, liver or kidney cancer.

V is TRBV2 and J is TRBJ2-7, with no clear D. V was pared by 6 bases and J by 6 bases, with 12 bases between. The germline V gene encodes CDR1 SNHLY and CDR2 FYNNEI. CDR3 length: 12 residues. The CDR3 nucleotides are TGTGCCAGCAGCCAAGGGCTGCTCGAGCAGTACTTC. This translates into CASSQGLLEQYF.

This chain's CDR3 is CASSPPNHGMNTEAFF. For the CDR3, the DNA is TGTGCCAGCAGTCCTCCCAATCACGGAATGAACACTGAAGCTTTCTTT. The rearrangement uses TRBV11-3 and TRBJ1-1; unclear D gene. Trimming shortened V by 6 bases and J by 0 bases, and 17 bases separated the two germline ends. The CDR3 is 16 residues long. CDR1 and CDR2 (germline): SGHNT, YENEEA.

This clone occurred once. The chain joins TRBV11-2 to TRBJ1-4; no clear D. Trimming removed 2 bases from V and 4 bases from J, with 11 bases in between. Germline CDR1 and CDR2: SGHAT and FQNNGV. The CDR3 has 15 residues. The CDR3 protein is CASSLRENVNEKLFF. CDR3 DNA sequence: TGTGCCAGCAGCTTAAGGGAGAACGTTAATGAAAAACTGTTTTTT. Supplemented by reference TRBV11-2 and TRBJ1-4, the full variable domain reads EAGVAQSPRYKIIEKRQSVAFWCNPISGHATLYWYQQILGQGPKLLIQFQNNGVVDDSQLPKDRFSAERLKGVDSTLKIQPAKLEDSAVYLCASSLRENVNEKLFFGSGTQLSVL.

J is TRBJ2-7 and V is TRBV21-1; no check of the table's D call, TRBD1, against the DNA was made. TRBV21-1 corresponds to a pseudogene. This CDR3 contains 14 residues. The CDR3 region has the DNA TGTGCCAGCATCCCAAACGACAGGCGCCACGAGCAGTACTTC. The encoded protein is CASIPNDRRHEQYF.

The chain is built from TRBV7-9 and TRBJ2-1, with D uncertain. The V gene lost 1 base and the J gene lost 10 bases, with 14 bases spanning the gap. Germline-derived CDR1 and CDR2 are SEHNR and FQNEAQ (reference sequence). The CDR3 is made up of 14 amino acids. The CDR3 loop is CASSLVSGGAEQFF. CDR3 in DNA: TGTGCCAGCAGCTTAGTCTCCGGCGGCGCCGAGCAGTTCTTC.

The CDR3 DNA is TGTGCCAGCAGTCGGGGGGGGGCAGAGACCCAGTACTTC. This codes for CASSRGGAETQYF. This chain uses TRBV28 with TRBJ2-5; 8 nucleotides line up with TRBD2. Germline V gene data show CDR1 as MDHEN and CDR2 as SYDVKM. The CDR3 is 13 amino acids. Trimming cost V 5 bases and J 4 bases; bases outside gene matches: 3.

The chain carries TRBV2 and TRBJ1-5; 7 bases are shared with TRBD1. CDR1 SNHLY and CDR2 FYNNEI come from the germline V gene. The CDR3 totals 15 residues. The junction had 10 bases not matched to a gene; V was cut back by 3 bases and J by 8 bases. Here the CDR3 DNA reads TGTGCCAGCAGTGAGGGGGCAGGGGGGTTGGAGCCCCAGCATTTT. Translating it yields CASSEGAGGLEPQHF.

The chain couples TRBV11-2 to TRBJ1-4; D not resolved. The CDR3 is 16 amino acids. Germline CDR1 is SGHAT and CDR2 is FQNNGV. V gave up 0 bases and J gave up 8 bases, with 16 bases separating them. The chain's CDR3 is CASSLDRAAPREKLFF. CDR3 in DNA: TGTGCCAGCAGCTTAGATCGAGCAGCCCCGAGGGAAAAACTGTTTTTT. Combining the CDR3 with reference TRBV11-2 and TRBJ1-4 gives the whole variable domain EAGVAQSPRYKIIEKRQSVAFWCNPISGHATLYWYQQILGQGPKLLIQFQNNGVVDDSQLPKDRFSAERLKGVDSTLKIQPAKLEDSAVYLCASSLDRAAPREKLFFGSGTQLSVL.

The chain recombines TRBV11-2 with TRBJ2-5, with TRBD1 identical over 8 bases. Germline CDR1 SGHAT, CDR2 FQNNGV. This CDR3 is 15 amino acids long. V trimming: 2 bases; J trimming: 5 bases; junction bases outside the gene matches: 7. CDR3 in amino acids: CASSLSTGGMETQYF. The CDR3 DNA reads as TGTGCCAGCAGCTTATCTACAGGGGGGATGGAGACCCAGTACTTC.

The chain links TRBV6-5 to TRBJ2-7, with a tentative D call TRBD2 (6 bases). V dropped 8 bases and J dropped 5 bases, with 19 bases sitting between them. Germline-derived CDR1 and CDR2 are MNHEY and SVGAGI. The CDR3 is 14 residues long. CDR3: CASARQTSPDEQYF. For the CDR3, the DNA is TGTGCCAGCGCAAGGCAGACTAGTCCCGACGAGCAGTACTTC.

The V call is TRBV5-6, the J call TRBJ2-3; 7 nucleotides match TRBD2. Germline V gene lookup returns CDR1 SGHDT and CDR2 YYEEEE. The CDR3 consists of 13 residues. V trimming: 3 bases; J trimming: 8 bases; junction bases outside the gene matches: 6. The CDR3, as DNA: TGTGCCAGCAGCTCGACTAGCTGGGTTACGCAGTATTTT. It translates to CASSSTSWVTQYF.

The chain employs TRBV7-3 and TRBJ2-7; TRBD1 agrees at 8 bases. This CDR3 is 15 amino acids long. The V gene's germline CDR1 is SGHTA and CDR2 FQGTGA. V trimming: 5 bases; J trimming: 4 bases; junction bases outside the gene matches: 10. CDR3 sequence reads: CASSPSGTGLYEQYF. The CDR3 DNA reads TGTGCCAGCAGCCCGTCCGGGACAGGCCTGTACGAGCAGTACTTC.

The chain is built from TRBV5-1 and TRBJ2-7; 8 positions agree with TRBD2. The ends lost 2 bases at V and 6 bases at J; junction bases unmatched: 10. Germline V gives CDR1 SGHRS, CDR2 YFSETQ. The CDR3 has 15 residues. The CDR3 region is CASSFLGGGLSEQYF. DNA for the CDR3: TGCGCCAGCAGCTTTCTCGGGGGGGGCCTATCCGAGCAGTACTTC.

The chain combines TRBV7-2 with TRBJ1-1; possible D gene TRBD1, 5 bases. Trimming removed 2 bases at V and 0 bases at J, with 13 bases between. This CDR3 has 16 amino acids. CDR1 is SGHTA and CDR2 is FQGNSA in the germline V gene. The CDR3 coding sequence is TGTGCCAGCAGCTTACAGGGTCCTCAGATGAACACTGAAGCTTTCTTT. Its protein is CASSLQGPQMNTEAFF.

The rearrangement links TRBV7-2 to TRBJ1-1, with D perhaps TRBD1 (5 bases). The CDR3 consists of 14 residues. The V gene lost 1 base and the J gene lost 4 bases, with 10 bases spanning the gap. The germline gives CDR1 SGHTA, CDR2 FQGNSA. CDR3 sequence (DNA): TGTGCCAGCAGCTTAGTGGCAGGGCCCACTGAAGCTTTCTTT. It yields the protein CASSLVAGPTEAFF.

This clone was picked up a small number of times. This rearrangement joins TRBV6-5 to TRBJ1-5, with 9 bases fitting TRBD1. CDR1 is MNHEY, CDR2 SVGAGI, per germline. The CDR3 runs 14 residues. Unmatched junction bases numbered 7, after V lost 6 bases and J lost 7 bases. CDR3 protein: CASRKGTGKQPQHF. As DNA, the CDR3 is TGTGCCAGCAGAAAGGGGACAGGGAAGCAGCCCCAGCATTTT.

The genes are TRBV6-6 and TRBJ2-7, with D possibly matching TRBD1 (6 bases). The V and J ends lost 4 bases and 2 bases respectively, with 9 bases between them. Germline V gene data show CDR1 as MNHNY and CDR2 as SVGAGI (reference sequence). The CDR3 spans 13 residues. The CDR3: CASSWPGAYEQYF. Written as DNA, the CDR3 is TGTGCCAGCAGTTGGCCAGGGGCCTACGAGCAGTACTTC.